What follows describes a single TCR beta chain. This sample stems from a study of T cells expressing NK-cell markers. From germline, CDR1 is SGHRS and CDR2 YFSETQ. This CDR3 region has 16 residues. TCRdb reprocessed the 5' RACE reads and reports one entry per CDR3 protein, with no DNA. This table lists around 550,000 distinct CDR3 sequences. The sample comprised blood T cells: a sorted CD56 or NKG2C T cell subset, CD4+ or CD8+ T cells, or bulk PBMC T cells (not recorded which). The gene calls are TRBV5-1 and TRBJ1-1. This receptor was identified in a man aged 18 to 29 in good health. The CDR3 sequence: CASSLALNRLNTEAFF.